These T cell receptor beta chains were read from a single sample in a study of T cells in Graves' hyperthyroidism and ophthalmopathy. TCRdb reanalysed the multiplex PCR reads using MiXCR and keeps one entry per CDR3 protein. There are over 650,000 distinct CDR3 sequences in the sample; 16% occur only once, and 8.4% lies in the top ten. The sequencing sample was made of blood. Receptor source: a young man with Graves' hyperthyroidism. Each CDR3 is given without its conserved first and last residue.

v_call | cdr3_aa
TRBV30 | AWKRDPTGGEETQY
TRBV29-1 | SVFVRETDTQY
TRBV7-9 | ASSLGDRDPDTQY
TRBV14 | ASSHMGRTSGSIQY
TRBV5-6 | ASSLLSGDRRYEQY
TRBV12-3/TRBV12-4 | ASKQTMNTEAF
TRBV7-9 | ASSSSSGPGVTYEQY
TRBV28 | ATTLGREETQY
TRBV27 | ASSLSYPLQRETWVGELF
TRBV7-9 | ASTPPLADYEQY
TRBV5-8 | ASSLALRDRTNTEAF
TRBV5-6 | ASSPELDRGHEQY
TRBV28 | ASSSPGERYEQY
TRBV20-1 | SASRENIQY
TRBV19 | ASSIARQGALTSGANVLT
TRBV12-3/TRBV12-4 | ASSPGNGPYEQY
TRBV6-2/TRBV6-3 | ASKLRAGEPQH